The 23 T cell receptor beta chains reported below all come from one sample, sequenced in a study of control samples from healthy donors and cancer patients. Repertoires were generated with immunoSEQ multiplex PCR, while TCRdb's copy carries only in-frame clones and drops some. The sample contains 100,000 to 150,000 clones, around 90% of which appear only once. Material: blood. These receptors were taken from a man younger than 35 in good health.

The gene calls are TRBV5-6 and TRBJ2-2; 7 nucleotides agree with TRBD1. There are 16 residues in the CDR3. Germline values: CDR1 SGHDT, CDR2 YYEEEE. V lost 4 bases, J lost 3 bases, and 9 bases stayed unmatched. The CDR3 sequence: CASSRRDRRYTGELFF. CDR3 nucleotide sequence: TGTGCCAGCAGCCGCCGGGACAGAAGATACACCGGGGAGCTGTTTTTT. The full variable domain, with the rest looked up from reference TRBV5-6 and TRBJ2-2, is DAGVTQSPTHLIKTRGQQVTLRCSPKSGHDTVSWYQQALGQGPQFIFQYYEEEERQRGNFPDRFSGHQFPNYSSELNVNALLLGDSALYLCASSRRDRRYTGELFFGEGSRLTVL.

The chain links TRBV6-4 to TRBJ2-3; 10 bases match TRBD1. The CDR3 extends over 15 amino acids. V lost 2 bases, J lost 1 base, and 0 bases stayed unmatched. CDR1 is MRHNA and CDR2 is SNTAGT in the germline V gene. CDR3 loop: CASSDGTGGTDTQYF. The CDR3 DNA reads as TGTGCCAGCAGTGACGGGACAGGGGGCACAGATACGCAGTATTTT.

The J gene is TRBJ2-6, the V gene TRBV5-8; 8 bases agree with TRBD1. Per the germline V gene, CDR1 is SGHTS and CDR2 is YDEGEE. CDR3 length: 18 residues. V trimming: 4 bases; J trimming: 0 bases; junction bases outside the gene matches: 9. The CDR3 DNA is TGTGCCAGCAGCCGCCGGGACAGGCCTGACTCTGGGGCCAACGTCCTGACTTTC. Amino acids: CASSRRDRPDSGANVLTF.

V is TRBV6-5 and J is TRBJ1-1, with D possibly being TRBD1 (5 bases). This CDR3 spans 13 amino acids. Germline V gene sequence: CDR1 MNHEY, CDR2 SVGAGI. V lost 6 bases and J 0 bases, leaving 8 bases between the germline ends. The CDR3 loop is CASRLTVNTEAFF. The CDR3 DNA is TGTGCCAGCAGGCTGACAGTGAACACTGAAGCTTTCTTT.

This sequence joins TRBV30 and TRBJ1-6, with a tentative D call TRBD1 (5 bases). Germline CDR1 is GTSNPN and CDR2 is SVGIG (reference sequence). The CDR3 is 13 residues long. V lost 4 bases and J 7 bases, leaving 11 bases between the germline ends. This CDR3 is CAWIRDRNSPLHF. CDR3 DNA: TGTGCCTGGATCAGGGATCGAAATTCACCCCTCCACTTT. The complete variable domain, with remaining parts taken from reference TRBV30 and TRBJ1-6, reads SQTIHQWPATLVQPVGSPLSLECTVEGTSNPNLYWYRQAAGRGLQLLFYSVGIGQISSEVPQNLSASRPQDRQFILSSKKLLLSDSGFYLCAWIRDRNSPLHFGNGTRLTVT.

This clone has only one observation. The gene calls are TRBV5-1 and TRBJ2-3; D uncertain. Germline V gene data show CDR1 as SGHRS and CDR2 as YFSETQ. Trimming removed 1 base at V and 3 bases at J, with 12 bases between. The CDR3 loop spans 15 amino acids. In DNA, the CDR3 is TGCGCCAGCAGCTTGCCCGGGTATGGAACAGATACGCAGTATTTT. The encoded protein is CASSLPGYGTDTQYF.

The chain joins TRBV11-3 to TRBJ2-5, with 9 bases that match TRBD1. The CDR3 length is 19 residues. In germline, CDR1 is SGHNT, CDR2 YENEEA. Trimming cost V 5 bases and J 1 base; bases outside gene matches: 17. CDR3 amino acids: CASSPNPGQGTVVQETQYF. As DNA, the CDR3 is TGTGCCAGCAGCCCAAACCCGGGACAGGGAACCGTGGTCCAAGAGACCCAGTACTTC.

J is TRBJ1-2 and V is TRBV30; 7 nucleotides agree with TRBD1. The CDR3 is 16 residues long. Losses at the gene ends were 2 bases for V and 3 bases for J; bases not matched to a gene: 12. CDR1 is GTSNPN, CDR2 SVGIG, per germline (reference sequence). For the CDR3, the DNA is TGTGCCTGGAGTTCCGGGGACAGCCCCTTAGACTATGGCTACACCTTC. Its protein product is CAWSSGDSPLDYGYTF.

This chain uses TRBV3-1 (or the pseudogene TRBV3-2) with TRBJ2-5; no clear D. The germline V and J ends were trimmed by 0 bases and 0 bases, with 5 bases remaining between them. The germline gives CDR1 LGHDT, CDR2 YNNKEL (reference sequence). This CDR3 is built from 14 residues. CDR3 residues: CASSQDSHQETQYF. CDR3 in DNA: TGTGCCAGCAGCCAAGACTCACACCAAGAGACCCAGTACTTC.

CDR3 nucleotide sequence: TGTGCCAGCACCAAGGGGGGTGGATTGTACAATGAGCAGTTCTTC. It encodes CASTKGGGLYNEQFF. The chain joins TRBV6-5 to TRBJ2-1, with D perhaps TRBD1 or TRBD2 (6 bases each). Trimming left V 7 bases short and J 4 bases short, with 17 bases between. Germline V gene lookup returns CDR1 MNHEY and CDR2 SVGAGI. CDR3 length: 15 residues.

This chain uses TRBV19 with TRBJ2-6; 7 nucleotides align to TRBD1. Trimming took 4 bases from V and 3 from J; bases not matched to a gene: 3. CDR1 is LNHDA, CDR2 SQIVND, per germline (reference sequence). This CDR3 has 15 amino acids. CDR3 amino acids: CASSRTGVGANVLTF. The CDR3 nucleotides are TGTGCCAGTAGTAGAACAGGGGTTGGGGCCAACGTCCTGACTTTC. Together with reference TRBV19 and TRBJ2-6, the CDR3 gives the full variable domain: DGGITQSPKYLFRKEGQNVTLSCEQNLNHDAMYWYRQDPGQGLRLIYYSQIVNDFQKGDIAEGYSVSREKKESFPLTVTSAQKNPTAFYLCASSRTGVGANVLTFGAGSRLTVL.

The CDR3 coding sequence is TGTGCCAGCAGCCGAGAACCGGGACTAGCGGGAGGTTCCTACGAGCAGTACGTC. This codes for CASSREPGLAGGSYEQYV. The genes are TRBV7-9 and TRBJ2-7, with 15 bases aligning to TRBD2. Germline CDR1 SEHNR, CDR2 FQNEAQ (reference sequence). V shed 5 bases and J 1 base; nucleotides not matched to a gene: 9. There are 18 residues in the CDR3.

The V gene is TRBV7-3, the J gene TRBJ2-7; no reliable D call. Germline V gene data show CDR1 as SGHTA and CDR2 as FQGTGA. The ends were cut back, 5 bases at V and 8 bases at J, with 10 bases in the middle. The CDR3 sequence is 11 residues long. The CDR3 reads CASSPPWKQYF. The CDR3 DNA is TGTGCCAGCAGCCCCCCTTGGAAGCAGTACTTC.

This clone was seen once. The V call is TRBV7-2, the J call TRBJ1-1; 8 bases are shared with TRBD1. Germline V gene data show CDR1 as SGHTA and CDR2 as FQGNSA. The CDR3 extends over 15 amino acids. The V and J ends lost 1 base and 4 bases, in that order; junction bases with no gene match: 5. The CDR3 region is CASSLGPTGATEAFF. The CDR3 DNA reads TGTGCCAGCAGCTTAGGGCCGACAGGGGCCACTGAAGCTTTCTTT. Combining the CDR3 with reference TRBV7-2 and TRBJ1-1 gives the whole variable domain GAGVSQSPSNKVTEKGKDVELRCDPISGHTALYWYRQSLGQGLEFLIYFQGNSAPDKSGLPSDRFSAERTGGSVSTLTIQRTQQEDSAVYLCASSLGPTGATEAFFGQGTRLTVV.

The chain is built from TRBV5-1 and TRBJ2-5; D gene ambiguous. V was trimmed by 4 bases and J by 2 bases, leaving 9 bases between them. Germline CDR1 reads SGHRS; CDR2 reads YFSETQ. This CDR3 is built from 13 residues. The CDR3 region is CASSGPTQETQYF. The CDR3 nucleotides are TGCGCCAGCAGCGGACCAACACAAGAGACCCAGTACTTC.

This CDR3 is CSVEEPGYEKLFF. The CDR3 DNA reads as TGCAGCGTTGAAGAGCCAGGGTATGAAAAACTGTTTTTT. J is TRBJ1-4 and V is TRBV29-1, with D tentatively TRBD1 (5 bases). V lost 0 bases, J lost 6 bases, and 8 bases lay in between. Looked up from germline, CDR1 is SQVTM and CDR2 is ANQGSEA. The CDR3 is 13 residues long.

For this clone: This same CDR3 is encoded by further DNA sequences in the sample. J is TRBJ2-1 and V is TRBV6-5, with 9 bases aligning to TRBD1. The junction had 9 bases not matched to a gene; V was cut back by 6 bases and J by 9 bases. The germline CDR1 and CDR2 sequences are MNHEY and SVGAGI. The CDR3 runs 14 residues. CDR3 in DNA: TGTGCCAGCAGACCGGGACAGGGTTTCGGTGAGCAGTTCTTC. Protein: CASRPGQGFGEQFF.

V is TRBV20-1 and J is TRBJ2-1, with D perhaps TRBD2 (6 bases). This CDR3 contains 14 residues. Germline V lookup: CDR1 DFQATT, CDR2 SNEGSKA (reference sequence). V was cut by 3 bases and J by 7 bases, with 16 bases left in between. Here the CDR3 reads CSASSGASGNEQFF. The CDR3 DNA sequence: TGCAGTGCTAGTAGCGGAGCTAGTGGTAATGAGCAGTTCTTC.

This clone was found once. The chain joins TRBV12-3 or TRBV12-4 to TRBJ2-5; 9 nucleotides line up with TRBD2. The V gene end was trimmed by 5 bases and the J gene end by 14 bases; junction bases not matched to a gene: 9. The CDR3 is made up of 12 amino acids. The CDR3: CASSEISGGLYF. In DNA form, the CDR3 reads TGTGCCAGCAGTGAGATTAGCGGGGGACTATACTTC.

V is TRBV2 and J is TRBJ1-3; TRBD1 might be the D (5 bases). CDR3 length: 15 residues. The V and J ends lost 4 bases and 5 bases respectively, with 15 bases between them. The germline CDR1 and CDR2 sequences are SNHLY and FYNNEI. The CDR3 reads CASSADKGLRNTIYF. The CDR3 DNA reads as TGTGCCAGCAGTGCGGACAAGGGACTTCGAAACACCATATATTTT.

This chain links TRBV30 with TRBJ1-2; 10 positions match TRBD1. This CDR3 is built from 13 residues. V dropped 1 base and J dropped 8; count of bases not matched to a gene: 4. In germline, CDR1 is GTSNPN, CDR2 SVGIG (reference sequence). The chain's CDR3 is CAWSAGTGDGYTF. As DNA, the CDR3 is TGTGCCTGGAGTGCCGGGACAGGGGACGGCTACACCTTC.

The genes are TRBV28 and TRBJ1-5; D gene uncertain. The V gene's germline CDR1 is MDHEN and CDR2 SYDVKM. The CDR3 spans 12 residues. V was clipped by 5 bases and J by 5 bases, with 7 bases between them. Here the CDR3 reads CASSHPDQPQHF. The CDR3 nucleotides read TGTGCCAGCAGTCACCCGGATCAGCCCCAGCATTTT.

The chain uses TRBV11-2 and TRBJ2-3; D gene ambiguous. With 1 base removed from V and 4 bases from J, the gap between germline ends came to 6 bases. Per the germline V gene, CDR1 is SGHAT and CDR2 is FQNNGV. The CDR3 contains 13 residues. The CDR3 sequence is CASSLALADTQYF. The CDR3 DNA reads TGTGCCAGCAGCTTAGCGCTGGCAGATACGCAGTATTTT.